The clone carrying this T cell receptor (beta chain) came up once. Seattle researchers signed up patients amid active infection and tracked them longitudinally. The entry originates in a study of blood T cell repertoires in COVID-19. Overall study: Specimens from acute and convalescent COVID-19 originated in the United States, Italy and Spain.

Libraries were prepared by immunoSEQ multiplex PCR; TCRdb keeps only in-frame clonotypes and omits some of them. The table shows about 420,000 clones, with around 90% occurring only once. This receptor was taken from a man aged 18-30 years with COVID-19, enrolled during active disease. Sequencing input: peripheral blood.

In DNA form, the CDR3 reads TGTGCCAGCAGTTTGGTGGGGACAAGTAGGGATCAGCCCCAGCATTTT. Its protein product is CASSLVGTSRDQPQHF. The V gene is TRBV27, the J gene TRBJ1-5; weak D call: TRBD1 (6 bases). Trimming cost V 3 bases and J 5 bases, with 17 bases left between them. This CDR3 contains 16 residues. In germline, CDR1 is MNHEY, CDR2 SMNVEV (reference sequence).